Presented here are 2 T cell receptor beta chains from one specimen sequenced in a study of patients and donors after allogeneic stem cell transplantation. TCRdb redid the calling of the RT-PCR reads with MiXCR, one entry per CDR3 protein. The data show over 10,000 distinct CDR3 sequences, approximately 25% seen once. Sequencing was carried out using blood, either unsorted or a sorted T cell fraction (not recorded which). The receptors stem from a human donor who was either an allogeneic HSCT recipient or a stem cell or donor lymphocyte infusion donor (not recorded which). It is not recorded whose cells these are; they may come from a transplant donor.

The rearrangement uses TRBV6-2 or TRBV6-3 and TRBJ1-5; tentatively, D is TRBD1 (5 bases). Trimming cost V 5 bases and J 5 bases, with 13 bases left between them. Germline V gene lookup returns CDR1 MNHEY and CDR2 SVGEGT. This CDR3 is built from 14 residues. CDR3 region: CASSRTGRDQPQHF. DNA of the CDR3: TGTGCCAGCAGTCGCACAGGAAGGGATCAGCCCCAGCATTTT.

This clonotype was seen many times. The CDR3 sequence: CASSEMTGGTPQHF. The CDR3 nucleotides read TGTGCCAGCAGTGAGATGACAGGGGGTACGCCCCAGCATTTT. V is TRBV28 and J is TRBJ1-5; 9 nucleotides align to TRBD1. The CDR3 spans 14 residues. Germline V gives CDR1 MDHEN, CDR2 SYDVKM. V was clipped by 5 bases and J by 9 bases; unmatched bases: 8.